The clone carrying this T cell receptor beta chain was counted between two and nine times. Its specificity is unknown. The junction had 7 bases not matched to a gene; V was cut back by 6 bases and J by 2 bases. CDR3 length equals 15 residues. Germline V lookup: CDR1 MNHEY, CDR2 SMNVEV (reference sequence). Each CDR3 protein is one row after TCRdb ran MiXCR on the reads. The sample lists around 900,000 distinct CDR3 sequences; approximately 31% were seen once. The data originate from a study of T cell repertoires in cytomegalovirus infection. Study-wide findings and caveats: In two of eight donors, the top clonotype was HLA-C-restricted CMV-specific.

The clonotype originates from a human donor in good health (CMV status not recorded). Some clones in this sample may be carry-over from other donors' samples. The starting material was cultured CD8+ T cells from PBMCs, obtained from culture after CMV antigen stimulation. The chain uses TRBV27 and TRBJ2-3, with 8 bases identical to TRBD2. In nucleotides, the CDR3 is TGTGCCAGCAGCTCCTTTAGCGGGGTCACAGATACGCAGTATTTT. It codes for CASSSFSGVTDTQYF.